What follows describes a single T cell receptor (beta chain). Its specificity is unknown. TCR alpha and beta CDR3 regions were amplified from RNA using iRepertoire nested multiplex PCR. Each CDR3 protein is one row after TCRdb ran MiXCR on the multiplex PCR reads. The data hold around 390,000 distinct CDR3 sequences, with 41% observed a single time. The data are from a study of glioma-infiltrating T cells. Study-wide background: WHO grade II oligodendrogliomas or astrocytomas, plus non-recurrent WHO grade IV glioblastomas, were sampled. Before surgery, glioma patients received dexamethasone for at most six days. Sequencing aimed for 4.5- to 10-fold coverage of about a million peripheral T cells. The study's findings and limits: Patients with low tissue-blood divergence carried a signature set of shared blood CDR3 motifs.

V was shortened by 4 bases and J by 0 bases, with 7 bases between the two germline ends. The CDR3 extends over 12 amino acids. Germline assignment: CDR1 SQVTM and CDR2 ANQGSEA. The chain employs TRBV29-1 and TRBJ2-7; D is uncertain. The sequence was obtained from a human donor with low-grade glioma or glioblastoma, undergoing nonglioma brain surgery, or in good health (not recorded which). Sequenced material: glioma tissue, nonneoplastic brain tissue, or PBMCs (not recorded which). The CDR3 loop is CSVAMSSYEQYF. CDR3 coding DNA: TGCAGCGTTGCGATGAGCTCCTACGAGCAGTACTTC.